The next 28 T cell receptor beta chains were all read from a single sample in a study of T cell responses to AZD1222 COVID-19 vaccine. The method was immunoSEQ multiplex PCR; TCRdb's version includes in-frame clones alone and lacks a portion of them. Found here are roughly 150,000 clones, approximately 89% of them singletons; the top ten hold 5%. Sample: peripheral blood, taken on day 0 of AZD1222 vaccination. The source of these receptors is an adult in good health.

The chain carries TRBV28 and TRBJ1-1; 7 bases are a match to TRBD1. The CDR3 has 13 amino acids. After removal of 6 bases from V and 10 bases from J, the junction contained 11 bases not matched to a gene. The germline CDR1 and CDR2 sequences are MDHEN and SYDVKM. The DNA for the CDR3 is TGTGCCAGCAGATCCGGGACAGCGGTAGGAGCTTTCTTT. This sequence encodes CASRSGTAVGAFF.

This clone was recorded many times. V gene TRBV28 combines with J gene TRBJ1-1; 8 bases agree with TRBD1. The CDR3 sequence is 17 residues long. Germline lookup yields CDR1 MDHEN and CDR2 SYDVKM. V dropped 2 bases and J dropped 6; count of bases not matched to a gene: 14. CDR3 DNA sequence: TGTGCCAGCAGTTTAATTGTTTCGGACAGGGATGTGCCTGAAGCTTTCTTT. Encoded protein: CASSLIVSDRDVPEAFF.

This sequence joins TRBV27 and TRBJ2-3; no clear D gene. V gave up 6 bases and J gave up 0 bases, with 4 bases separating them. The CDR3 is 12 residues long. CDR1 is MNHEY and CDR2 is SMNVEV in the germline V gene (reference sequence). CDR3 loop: CASRTSTDTQYF. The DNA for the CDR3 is TGTGCCAGCAGGACTAGCACAGATACGCAGTATTTT.

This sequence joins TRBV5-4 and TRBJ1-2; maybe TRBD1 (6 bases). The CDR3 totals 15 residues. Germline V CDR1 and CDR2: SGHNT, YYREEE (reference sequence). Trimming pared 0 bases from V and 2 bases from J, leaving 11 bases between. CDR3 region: CASSLAHGQNYGYTF. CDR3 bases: TGTGCCAGCAGCTTGGCTCATGGACAGAACTATGGCTACACCTTC.

Written as DNA, the CDR3 is TGTGCCAGCAGTCCTTCGACACGGAACAATGAGCAGTTCTTC. Translating it yields CASSPSTRNNEQFF. J is TRBJ2-1 and V is TRBV6-6, with D unclear. CDR1 is MNHNY, CDR2 SVGAGI, per germline (reference sequence). Trimming took off 5 bases at V and 5 bases at J, with 13 bases between the two ends. The CDR3 runs to 14 residues.

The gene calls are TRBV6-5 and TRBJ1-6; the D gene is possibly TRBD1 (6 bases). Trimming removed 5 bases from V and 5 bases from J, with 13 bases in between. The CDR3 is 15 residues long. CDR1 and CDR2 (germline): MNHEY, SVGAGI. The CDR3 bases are TGTGCCAGCAGTCAATCCGGGACAAATAATTCACCCCTCCACTTT. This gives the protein CASSQSGTNNSPLHF.

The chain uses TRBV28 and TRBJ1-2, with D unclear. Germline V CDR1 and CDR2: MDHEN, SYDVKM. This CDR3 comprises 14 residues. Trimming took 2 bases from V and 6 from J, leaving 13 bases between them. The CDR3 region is CASSLVAEWDGYTF. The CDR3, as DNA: TGTGCCAGCAGTTTAGTCGCGGAGTGGGATGGCTACACCTTC.

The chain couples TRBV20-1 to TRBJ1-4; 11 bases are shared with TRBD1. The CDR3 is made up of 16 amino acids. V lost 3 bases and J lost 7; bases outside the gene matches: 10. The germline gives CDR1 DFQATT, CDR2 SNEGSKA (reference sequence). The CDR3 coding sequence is TGCAGTGCTAGTACCCTCGGACAGGGGGCGCGTGAAAAACTGTTTTTT. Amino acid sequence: CSASTLGQGAREKLFF.

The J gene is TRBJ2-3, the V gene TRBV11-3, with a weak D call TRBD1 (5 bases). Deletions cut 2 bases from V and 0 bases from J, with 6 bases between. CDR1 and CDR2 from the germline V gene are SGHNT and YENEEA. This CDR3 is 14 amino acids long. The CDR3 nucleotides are TGTGCCAGCAGCTTAAGGGGAAGCACAGATACGCAGTATTTT. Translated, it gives CASSLRGSTDTQYF. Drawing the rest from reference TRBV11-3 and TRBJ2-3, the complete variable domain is EAGVVQSPRYKIIEKKQPVAFWCNPISGHNTLYWYLQNLGQGPELLIRYENEEAVDDSQLPKDRFSAERLKGVDSTLKIQPAELGDSAVYLCASSLRGSTDTQYFGPGTRLTVL.

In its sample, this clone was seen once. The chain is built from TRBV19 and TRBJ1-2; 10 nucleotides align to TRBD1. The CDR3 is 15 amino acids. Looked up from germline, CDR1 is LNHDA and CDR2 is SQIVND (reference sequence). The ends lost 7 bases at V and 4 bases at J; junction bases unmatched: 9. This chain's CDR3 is CASTPDRGQGYGYTF. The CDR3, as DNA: TGTGCCAGTACCCCCGACAGGGGGCAGGGCTATGGCTACACCTTC.

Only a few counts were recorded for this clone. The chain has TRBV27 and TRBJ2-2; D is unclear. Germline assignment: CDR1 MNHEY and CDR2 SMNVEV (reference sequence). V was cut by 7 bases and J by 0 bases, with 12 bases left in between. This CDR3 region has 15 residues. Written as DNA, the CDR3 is TGTGCCAGCAAGCCGGGCAGTGCGAACACCGGGGAGCTGTTTTTT. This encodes CASKPGSANTGELFF.

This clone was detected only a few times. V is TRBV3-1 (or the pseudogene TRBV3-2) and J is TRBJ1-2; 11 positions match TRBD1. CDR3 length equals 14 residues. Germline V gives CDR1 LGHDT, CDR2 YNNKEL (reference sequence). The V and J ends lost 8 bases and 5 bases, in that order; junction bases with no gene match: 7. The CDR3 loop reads CASSSRDRGYGYTF. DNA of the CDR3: TGTGCCAGCTCATCACGGGACAGGGGGTATGGCTACACCTTC.

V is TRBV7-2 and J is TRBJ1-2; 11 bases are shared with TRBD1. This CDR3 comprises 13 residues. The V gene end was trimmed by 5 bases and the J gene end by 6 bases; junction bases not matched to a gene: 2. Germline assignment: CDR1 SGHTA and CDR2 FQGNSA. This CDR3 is CASSRDRGDGYTF. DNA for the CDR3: TGTGCCAGCAGCCGGGACAGGGGGGATGGCTACACCTTC. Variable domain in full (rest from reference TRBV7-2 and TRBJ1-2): GAGVSQSPSNKVTEKGKDVELRCDPISGHTALYWYRQSLGQGLEFLIYFQGNSAPDKSGLPSDRFSAERTGGSVSTLTIQRTQQEDSAVYLCASSRDRGDGYTFGSGTRLTVV.

The CDR3 bases are TGTGCCAGCAGTTACGGGGGGGAGCTGTTTTTT. This sequence encodes CASSYGGELFF. The chain links TRBV6-2 or TRBV6-3 to TRBJ2-2, with no clear D. Germline V gene data show CDR1 as MNHEY and CDR2 as SVGEGT. V lost 2 bases and J 8 bases, leaving 3 bases between the germline ends. This CDR3 has 11 residues.

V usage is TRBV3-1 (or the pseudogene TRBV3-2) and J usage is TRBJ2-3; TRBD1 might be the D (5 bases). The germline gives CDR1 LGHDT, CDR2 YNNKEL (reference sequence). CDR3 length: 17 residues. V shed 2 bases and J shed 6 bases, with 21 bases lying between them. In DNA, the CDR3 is TGTGCCAGCAGCCAATTTAGTAACAGGCACACACCGGATACGCAGTATTTT. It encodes CASSQFSNRHTPDTQYF.

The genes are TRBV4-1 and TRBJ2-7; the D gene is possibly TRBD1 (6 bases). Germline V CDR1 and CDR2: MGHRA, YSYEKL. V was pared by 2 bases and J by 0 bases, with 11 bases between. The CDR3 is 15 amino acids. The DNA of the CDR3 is TGCGCCAGCAGCCAACTAAAGGACAGCTCCTACGAGCAGTACTTC. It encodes CASSQLKDSSYEQYF.

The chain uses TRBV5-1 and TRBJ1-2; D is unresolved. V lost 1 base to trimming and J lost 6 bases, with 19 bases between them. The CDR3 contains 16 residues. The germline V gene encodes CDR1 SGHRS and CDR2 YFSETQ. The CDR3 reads CASSLFSPRASNGYTF. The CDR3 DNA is TGCGCCAGCAGCTTGTTTTCCCCCCGGGCGTCTAATGGCTACACCTTC.

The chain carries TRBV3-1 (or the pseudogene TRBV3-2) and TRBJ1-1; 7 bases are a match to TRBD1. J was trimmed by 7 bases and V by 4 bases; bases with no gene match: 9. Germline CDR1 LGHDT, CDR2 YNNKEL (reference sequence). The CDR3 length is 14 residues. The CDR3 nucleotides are TGTGCCAGCAGCCTCCGACAGGGAGGGGGTGAAGCTTTCTTT. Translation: CASSLRQGGGEAFF.

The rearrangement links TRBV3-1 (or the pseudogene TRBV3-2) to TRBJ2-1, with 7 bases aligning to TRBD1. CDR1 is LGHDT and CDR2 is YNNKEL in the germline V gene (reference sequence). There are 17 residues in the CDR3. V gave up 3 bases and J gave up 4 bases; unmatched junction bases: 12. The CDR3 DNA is TGTGCCAGCAGCCATTCCGACAGGGTTTTGGGGTACAATGAGCAGTTCTTC. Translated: CASSHSDRVLGYNEQFF.

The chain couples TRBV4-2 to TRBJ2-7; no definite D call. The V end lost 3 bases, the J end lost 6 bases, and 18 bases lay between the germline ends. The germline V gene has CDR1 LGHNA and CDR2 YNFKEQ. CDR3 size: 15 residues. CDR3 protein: CASSQTSPSVLEQYF. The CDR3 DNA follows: TGTGCCAGCAGCCAGACGTCCCCTTCCGTACTCGAGCAGTACTTC.

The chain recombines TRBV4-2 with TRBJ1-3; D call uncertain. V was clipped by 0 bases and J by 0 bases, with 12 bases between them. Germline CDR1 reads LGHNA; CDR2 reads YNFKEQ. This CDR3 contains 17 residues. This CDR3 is CASSQDLPVSSGNTIYF. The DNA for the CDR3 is TGTGCCAGCAGCCAAGATCTTCCAGTCAGCTCTGGAAACACCATATATTTT.

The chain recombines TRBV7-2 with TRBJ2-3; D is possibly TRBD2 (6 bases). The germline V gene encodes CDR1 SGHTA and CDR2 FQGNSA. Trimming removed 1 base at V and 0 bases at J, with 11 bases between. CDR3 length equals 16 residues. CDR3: CASSLGLGTSTDTQYF. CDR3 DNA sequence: TGTGCCAGCAGCTTAGGTCTGGGGACTAGCACAGATACGCAGTATTTT. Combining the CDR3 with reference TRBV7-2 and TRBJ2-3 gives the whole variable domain GAGVSQSPSNKVTEKGKDVELRCDPISGHTALYWYRQSLGQGLEFLIYFQGNSAPDKSGLPSDRFSAERTGGSVSTLTIQRTQQEDSAVYLCASSLGLGTSTDTQYFGPGTRLTVL.

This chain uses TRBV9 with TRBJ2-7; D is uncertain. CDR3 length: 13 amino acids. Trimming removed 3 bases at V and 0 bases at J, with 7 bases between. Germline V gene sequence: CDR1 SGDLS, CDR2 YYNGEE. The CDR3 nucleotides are TGTGCCAGCAGCGGGACCGCCTCCTACGAGCAGTACTTC. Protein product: CASSGTASYEQYF.

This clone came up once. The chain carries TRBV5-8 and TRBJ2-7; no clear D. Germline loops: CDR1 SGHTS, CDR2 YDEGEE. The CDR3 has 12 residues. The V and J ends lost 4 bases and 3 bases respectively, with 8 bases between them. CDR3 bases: TGTGCCAGCAGCCAAAGCTACTACGAGCAGTACTTC. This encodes CASSQSYYEQYF.

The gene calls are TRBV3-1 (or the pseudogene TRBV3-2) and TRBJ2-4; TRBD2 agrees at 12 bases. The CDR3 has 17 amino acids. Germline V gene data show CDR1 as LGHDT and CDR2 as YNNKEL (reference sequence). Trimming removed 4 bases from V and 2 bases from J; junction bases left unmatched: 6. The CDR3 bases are TGTGCCAGCAGCCTTGGACTAGCGGGGTTCTCCAAAAACATTCAGTACTTC. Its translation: CASSLGLAGFSKNIQYF.

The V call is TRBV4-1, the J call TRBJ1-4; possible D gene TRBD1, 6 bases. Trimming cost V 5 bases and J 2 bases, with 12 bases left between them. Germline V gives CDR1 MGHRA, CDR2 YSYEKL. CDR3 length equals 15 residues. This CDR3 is CASSSQGNTNEKLFF. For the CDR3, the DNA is TGCGCCAGCAGCTCACAGGGTAACACTAATGAAAAACTGTTTTTT.

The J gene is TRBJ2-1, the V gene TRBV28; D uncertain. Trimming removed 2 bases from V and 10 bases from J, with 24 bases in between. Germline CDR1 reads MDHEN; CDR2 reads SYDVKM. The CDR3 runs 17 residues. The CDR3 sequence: CASSLIKGSLPGEEQFF. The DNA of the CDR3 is TGTGCCAGCAGTTTAATCAAAGGCAGTCTCCCGGGCGAGGAGCAGTTCTTC.

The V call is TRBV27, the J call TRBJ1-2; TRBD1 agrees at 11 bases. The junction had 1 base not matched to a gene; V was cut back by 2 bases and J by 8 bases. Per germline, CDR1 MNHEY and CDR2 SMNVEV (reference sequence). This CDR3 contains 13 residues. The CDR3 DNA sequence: TGTGCCAGCAGTTTAGGGACAGGGGGGGGCTACACCTTC. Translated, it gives CASSLGTGGGYTF.